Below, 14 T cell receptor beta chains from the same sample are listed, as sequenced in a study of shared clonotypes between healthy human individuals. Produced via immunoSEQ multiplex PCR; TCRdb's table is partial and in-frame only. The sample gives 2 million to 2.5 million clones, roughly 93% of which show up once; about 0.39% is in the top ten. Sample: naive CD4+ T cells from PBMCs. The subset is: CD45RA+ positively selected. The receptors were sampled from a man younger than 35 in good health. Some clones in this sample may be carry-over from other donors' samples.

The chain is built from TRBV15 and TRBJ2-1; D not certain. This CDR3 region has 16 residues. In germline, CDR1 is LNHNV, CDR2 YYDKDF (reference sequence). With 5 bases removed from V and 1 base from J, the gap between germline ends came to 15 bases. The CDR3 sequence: CATSGRSPVSYNEQFF. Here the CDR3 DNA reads TGTGCCACCAGCGGGCGGTCTCCGGTTTCCTACAATGAGCAGTTCTTC.

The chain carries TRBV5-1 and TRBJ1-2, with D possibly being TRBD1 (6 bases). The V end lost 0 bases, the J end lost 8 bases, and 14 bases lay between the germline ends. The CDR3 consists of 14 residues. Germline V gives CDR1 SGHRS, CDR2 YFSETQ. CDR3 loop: CASSLAQGKGGYTF. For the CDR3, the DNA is TGCGCCAGCAGCTTGGCACAGGGCAAAGGAGGCTACACCTTC.

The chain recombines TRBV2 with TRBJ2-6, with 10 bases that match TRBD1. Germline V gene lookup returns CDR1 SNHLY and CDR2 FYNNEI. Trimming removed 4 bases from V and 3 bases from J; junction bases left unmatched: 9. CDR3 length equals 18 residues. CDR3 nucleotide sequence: TGTGCCAGCAGTGCCGGGACAGGGGTGGTTCTTGGGGCCAACGTCCTGACTTTC. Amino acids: CASSAGTGVVLGANVLTF. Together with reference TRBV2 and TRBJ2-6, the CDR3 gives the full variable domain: EPEVTQTPSHQVTQMGQEVILRCVPISNHLYFYWYRQILGQKVEFLVSFYNNEISEKSEIFDDQFSVERPDGSNFTLKIRSTKLEDSAMYFCASSAGTGVVLGANVLTFGAGSRLTVL.

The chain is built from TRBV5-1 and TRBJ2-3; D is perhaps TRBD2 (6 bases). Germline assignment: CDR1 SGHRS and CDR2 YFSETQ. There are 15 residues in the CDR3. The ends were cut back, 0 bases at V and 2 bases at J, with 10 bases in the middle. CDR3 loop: CASSLGGVATDTQYF. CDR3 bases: TGCGCCAGCAGCTTGGGCGGGGTAGCCACAGATACGCAGTATTTT. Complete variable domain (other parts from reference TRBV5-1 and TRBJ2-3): KAGVTQTPRYLIKTRGQQVTLSCSPISGHRSVSWYQQTPGQGLQFLFEYFSETQRNKGNFPGRFSGRQFSNSRSEMNVSTLELGDSALYLCASSLGGVATDTQYFGPGTRLTVL.

CDR3 DNA: TGTGCCAGCACCGGGGGGTATGGGCCGAACACTGAAGCTTTCTTT. It translates to CASTGGYGPNTEAFF. The gene calls are TRBV2 and TRBJ1-1; possibly TRBD1 for D (5 bases). V lost 7 bases and J lost 1, with 16 bases in between. Germline CDR1 is SNHLY and CDR2 is FYNNEI. The CDR3 covers 15 residues.

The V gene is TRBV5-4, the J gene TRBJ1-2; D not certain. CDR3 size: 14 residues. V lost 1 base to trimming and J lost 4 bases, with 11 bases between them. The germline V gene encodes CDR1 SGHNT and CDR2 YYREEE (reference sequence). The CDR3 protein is CASSLWEAPYGYTF. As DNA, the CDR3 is TGTGCCAGCAGCTTGTGGGAGGCACCCTATGGCTACACCTTC.

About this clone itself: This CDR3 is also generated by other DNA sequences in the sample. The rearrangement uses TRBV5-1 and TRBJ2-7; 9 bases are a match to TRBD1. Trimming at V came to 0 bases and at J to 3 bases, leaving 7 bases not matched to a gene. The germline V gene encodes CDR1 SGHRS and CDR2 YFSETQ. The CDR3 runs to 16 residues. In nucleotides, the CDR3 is TGCGCCAGCAGCTTGGGACCGGGACAGGGCAGCTACGAGCAGTACTTC. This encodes CASSLGPGQGSYEQYF.

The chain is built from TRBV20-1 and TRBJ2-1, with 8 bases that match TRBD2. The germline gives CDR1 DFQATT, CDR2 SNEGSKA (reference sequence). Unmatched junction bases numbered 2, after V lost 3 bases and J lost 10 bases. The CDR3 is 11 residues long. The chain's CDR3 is CSARVAGEQFF. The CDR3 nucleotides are TGCAGTGCTAGGGTAGCGGGGGAGCAGTTCTTC.

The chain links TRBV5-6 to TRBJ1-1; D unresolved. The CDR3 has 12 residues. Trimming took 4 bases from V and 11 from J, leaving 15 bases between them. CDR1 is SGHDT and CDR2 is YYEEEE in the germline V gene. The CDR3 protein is CASSIREAGAFF. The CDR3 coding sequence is TGTGCCAGCAGCATCCGGGAGGCTGGGGCTTTCTTT.

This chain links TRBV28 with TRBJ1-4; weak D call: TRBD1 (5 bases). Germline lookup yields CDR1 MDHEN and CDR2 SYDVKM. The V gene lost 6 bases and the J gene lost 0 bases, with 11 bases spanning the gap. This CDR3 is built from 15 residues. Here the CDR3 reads CASSVGGATNEKLFF. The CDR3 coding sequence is TGTGCCAGCAGCGTGGGGGGTGCAACTAATGAAAAACTGTTTTTT.

CDR3 in amino acids: CASSVVSSGITDTQYF. DNA for the CDR3: TGTGCCAGCAGCGTAGTTTCTAGCGGCATTACAGATACGCAGTATTTT. This sequence joins TRBV9 and TRBJ2-3; TRBD2 matches at 7 bases. In germline, CDR1 is SGDLS, CDR2 YYNGEE. The CDR3 runs 16 residues. With V trimmed by 0 bases and J by 3 bases, 7 bases remained unmatched.

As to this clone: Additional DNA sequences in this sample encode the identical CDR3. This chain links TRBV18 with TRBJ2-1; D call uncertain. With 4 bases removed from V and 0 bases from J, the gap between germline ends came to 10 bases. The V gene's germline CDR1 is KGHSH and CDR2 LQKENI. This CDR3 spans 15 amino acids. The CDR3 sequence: CASSLSVSSYNEQFF. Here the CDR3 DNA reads TGTGCCAGCTCACTCTCTGTGAGCTCCTACAATGAGCAGTTCTTC.

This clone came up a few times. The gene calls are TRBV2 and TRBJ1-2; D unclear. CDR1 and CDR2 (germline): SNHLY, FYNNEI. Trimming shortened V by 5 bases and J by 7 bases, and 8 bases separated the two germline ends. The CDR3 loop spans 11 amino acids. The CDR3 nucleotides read TGTGCCAGCAGTCCCGCGGGTGGCTACACCTTC. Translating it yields CASSPAGGYTF.

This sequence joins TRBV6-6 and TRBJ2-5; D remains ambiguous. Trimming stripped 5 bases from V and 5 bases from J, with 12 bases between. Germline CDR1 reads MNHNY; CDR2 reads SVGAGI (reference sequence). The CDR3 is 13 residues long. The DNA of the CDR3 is TGTGCCAGCAGTGCTTCAGTTGACGAGACCCAGTACTTC. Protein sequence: CASSASVDETQYF.